Listed here are 8 T cell receptor beta chains from one sample, sequenced in a study of CD8 T cells in ankylosing spondylitis. Via MiXCR, TCRdb re-called the 5' RACE reads, giving one row per CDR3 protein. The sample includes 380,000 or so distinct CDR3 sequences, 20% to 25% seen only once; the top ten take approximately 14%. The sequenced sample consisted of blood, either unsorted or a sorted T cell fraction (not recorded which). These receptors all come from a male donor with ankylosing spondylitis or in good health (not recorded which).

In its sample, this clonotype was seen a few times. The V call is TRBV11-1, the J call TRBJ2-1; 7 nucleotides match TRBD1. The length of the CDR3 is 20 residues. Germline values: CDR1 SGHAT, CDR2 FQDESV (reference sequence). The J segment lost 0 bases and the V segment lost 5 bases, leaving 19 bases of the junction unmatched. CDR3: CASSQVTGQKSDSSYNEQFF. The CDR3 region has the DNA TGTGCCAGCAGCCAAGTAACGGGACAGAAGAGTGATAGCTCCTACAATGAGCAGTTCTTC.

This clonotype was detected ten times or more. The chain recombines TRBV7-2 with TRBJ2-3; 10 bases are a match to TRBD2. The CDR3 length is 15 residues. Germline values: CDR1 SGHTA, CDR2 FQGNSA. Trimming took 3 bases from V and 2 from J; bases not matched to a gene: 2. The CDR3 loop is CASSLLAGDTDTQYF. The CDR3 DNA reads as TGTGCCAGCAGCTTGCTAGCGGGGGACACAGATACGCAGTATTTT.

This clonotype was picked up a small number of times. The chain links TRBV20-1 to TRBJ2-1; TRBD1 matches 7 bases. V dropped 6 bases and J dropped 8; count of bases not matched to a gene: 7. The CDR3 is made up of 12 amino acids. Per the germline V gene, CDR1 is DFQATT and CDR2 is SNEGSKA (reference sequence). CDR3 nucleotides: TGCAGTGCCCAGGACAGGACGGATGAGCAGTTCTTC. This gives the protein CSAQDRTDEQFF.

This clonotype was seen only a few times. This chain joins TRBV6-1 and TRBJ1-6; D gene unclear. V was pared by 8 bases and J by 0 bases, with 2 bases between. This CDR3 spans 12 amino acids. Germline values: CDR1 MNHNS, CDR2 SASEGT. CDR3 in amino acids: CASGSYNSPLHF. As DNA, the CDR3 is TGTGCCAGCGGCTCCTATAATTCACCCCTCCACTTT.

The chain has TRBV12-3 or TRBV12-4 and TRBJ2-6, with D perhaps given as TRBD1 or TRBD2 (5 bases each). The CDR3 has 14 amino acids. V was shortened by 4 bases and J by 9 bases, with 13 bases between the two germline ends. Written as DNA, the CDR3 is TGTGCCAGCAGTTCCGGGACCGAAGGCAACGTCCTGACTTTC. Protein product: CASSSGTEGNVLTF.

This clonotype was seen only a few times. The V call is TRBV6-5, the J call TRBJ1-2; D possibly corresponds to TRBD1 (6 bases). Germline lookup yields CDR1 MNHEY and CDR2 SVGAGI. CDR3 length: 15 residues. The V gene lost 0 bases and the J gene lost 3 bases, with 11 bases spanning the gap. CDR3 residues: CASSYSDRSYYGYTF. In DNA, the CDR3 is TGTGCCAGCAGTTACTCGGACAGAAGTTACTATGGCTACACCTTC.

This chain links TRBV18 with TRBJ1-1; D is unclear. V lost 2 bases, J lost 3 bases, and 10 bases lay in between. The CDR3 covers 14 residues. The germline CDR1 and CDR2 sequences are KGHSH and LQKENI. CDR3 in amino acids: CASSPLTADTEAFF. DNA of the CDR3: TGTGCCAGCTCACCATTAACAGCGGACACTGAAGCTTTCTTT.

The chain carries TRBV20-1 and TRBJ2-5; tentatively, D is TRBD2 (5 bases). Trimming took 4 bases from V and 5 from J, leaving 23 bases between them. CDR1 and CDR2 from the germline V gene are DFQATT and SNEGSKA (reference sequence). The CDR3 sequence is 16 residues long. CDR3 nucleotides: TGCAGTGCTAACCGTGATACCGGGGATACGCGGGAGACCCAGTACTTC. Encoded protein: CSANRDTGDTRETQYF.